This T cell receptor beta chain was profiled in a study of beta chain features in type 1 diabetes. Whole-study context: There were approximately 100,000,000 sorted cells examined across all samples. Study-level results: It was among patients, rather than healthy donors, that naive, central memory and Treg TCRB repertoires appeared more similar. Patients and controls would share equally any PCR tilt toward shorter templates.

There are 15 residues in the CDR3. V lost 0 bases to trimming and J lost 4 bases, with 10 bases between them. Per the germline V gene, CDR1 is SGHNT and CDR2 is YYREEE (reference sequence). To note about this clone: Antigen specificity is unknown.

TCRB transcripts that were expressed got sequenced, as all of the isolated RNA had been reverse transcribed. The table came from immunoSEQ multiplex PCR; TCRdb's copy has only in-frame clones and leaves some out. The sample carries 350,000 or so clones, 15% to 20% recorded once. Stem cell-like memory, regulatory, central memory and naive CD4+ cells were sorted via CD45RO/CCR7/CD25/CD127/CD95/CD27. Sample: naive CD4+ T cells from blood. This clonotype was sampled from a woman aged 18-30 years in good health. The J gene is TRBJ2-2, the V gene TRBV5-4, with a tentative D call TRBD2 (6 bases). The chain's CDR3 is CASSLGGDGTGELFF. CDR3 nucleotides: TGTGCCAGCAGCTTGGGCGGGGACGGCACCGGGGAGCTGTTTTTT.